The rows below give T cell receptor beta chains drawn from one sample of a study of neurological immune-mediated disorders. MiXCR, applied by TCRdb to the 5' RACE reads, yields one record per CDR3 protein. The table lists fewer than 85,000 distinct CDR3 sequences, roughly 17% of them singletons, with roughly 15% in the top ten. The material sequenced was PBMCs. The receptors were gathered from a woman aged 40-49 years in good health. Each CDR3 is given without its conserved first and last residue. The order of the fields is clone size, V gene, CDR3 length, CDR3 protein. Clone size, where shown, is once, few, many, or a class for clones that have expanded.

clone_size: many
v_call: TRBV5-1
cdr3_length: 14
cdr3_aa: ASSVGLAGAFNEQF

clone_size: many
v_call: TRBV5-1
cdr3_length: 13
cdr3_aa: ASSSGRTSTDTQY

clone_size: many
v_call: TRBV7-2
cdr3_length: 14
cdr3_aa: ASSLRGTAGTDTQY

clone_size: few
v_call: TRBV10-1
cdr3_length: 14
cdr3_aa: ASSGGTSRYTGELF

clone_size: -
v_call: TRBV5-5
cdr3_length: 11
cdr3_aa: TSSLDLNYGCT

clone_size: many
v_call: TRBV14
cdr3_length: 11
cdr3_aa: ASSQDSGSSYT

clone_size: many
v_call: TRBV11-1
cdr3_length: 10
cdr3_aa: ASSTSTDTQY

clone_size: many
v_call: TRBV14
cdr3_length: 11
cdr3_aa: ASSAGAAYEQY

clone_size: many
v_call: TRBV6-5
cdr3_length: 11
cdr3_aa: ASSRRDSEKLF

clone_size: many
v_call: TRBV4-3
cdr3_length: 11
cdr3_aa: ASSQFTGDEAF

clone_size: many
v_call: TRBV5-1
cdr3_length: 14
cdr3_aa: ASALWGASSYNEQF

clone_size: -
v_call: TRBV5-6
cdr3_length: 15
cdr3_aa: ASSSTGLEGGIGTQY

clone_size: many
v_call: TRBV5-1
cdr3_length: 15
cdr3_aa: ASSPRTSGASTDTQY

clone_size: many
v_call: TRBV15
cdr3_length: 12
cdr3_aa: ATSREQGRDTQY

clone_size: many
v_call: TRBV12-3/TRBV12-4
cdr3_length: 12
cdr3_aa: ASTARQGNSPLH

clone_size: -
v_call: TRBV20-1
cdr3_length: 14
cdr3_aa: SAPGLAGGLYNEQF

clone_size: many
v_call: TRBV5-1
cdr3_length: 12
cdr3_aa: ASSLATGGNGYT

clone_size: -
v_call: TRBV10-2
cdr3_length: 14
cdr3_aa: ASGPGLAGGADTQY

clone_size: many
v_call: TRBV12-3/TRBV12-4
cdr3_length: 10
cdr3_aa: ASSPTGGGAF

clone_size: many
v_call: TRBV27
cdr3_length: 11
cdr3_aa: ASSLAGNTEAF

clone_size: many
v_call: TRBV18
cdr3_length: 10
cdr3_aa: ASSPPGSPLH

clone_size: many
v_call: TRBV6-2/TRBV6-3
cdr3_length: 12
cdr3_aa: ASSYLGQYNEQF

clone_size: many
v_call: TRBV11-2
cdr3_length: 13
cdr3_aa: ASSLGWTGLNEQF

clone_size: many
v_call: TRBV7-2
cdr3_length: 16
cdr3_aa: ASSSLSNGPHSYNEQF

clone_size: many
v_call: TRBV12-3/TRBV12-4
cdr3_length: 12
cdr3_aa: ASSPGSFGEKLF

clone_size: many
v_call: TRBV9
cdr3_length: 15
cdr3_aa: ASSGGLAGDSYNEQF

clone_size: many
v_call: TRBV12-3/TRBV12-4
cdr3_length: 11
cdr3_aa: ASSLLGRNEQF

clone_size: -
v_call: TRBV5-1
cdr3_length: 14
cdr3_aa: ASSRGTRPMETEAF

clone_size: -
v_call: TRBV5-1
cdr3_length: 15
cdr3_aa: ASSWGTDPPGANVLT

clone_size: -
v_call: TRBV5-1
cdr3_length: 12
cdr3_aa: ASGLNGWGTEAF

clone_size: many
v_call: TRBV7-8
cdr3_length: 14
cdr3_aa: ASSFRRGREDDTQY

clone_size: many
v_call: TRBV7-3
cdr3_length: 19
cdr3_aa: ASSLWAPRTVLGANTGELF

clone_size: many
v_call: TRBV7-9
cdr3_length: 14
cdr3_aa: ASSNRPGQEQVGYT

clone_size: many
v_call: TRBV18
cdr3_length: 14
cdr3_aa: ASSPWQPGTYNEQF

clone_size: -
v_call: TRBV4-3
cdr3_length: 13
cdr3_aa: ASSQGTLPQETQY

clone_size: many
v_call: TRBV5-1
cdr3_length: 12
cdr3_aa: ASSLWQGSYEQY

clone_size: many
v_call: TRBV28
cdr3_length: 10
cdr3_aa: ASSSGGNTIY

clone_size: many
v_call: TRBV9
cdr3_length: 11
cdr3_aa: ASSVRHTGELF

clone_size: many
v_call: TRBV10-1
cdr3_length: 15
cdr3_aa: ASSVGSELFSTDTQY

clone_size: many
v_call: TRBV20-1
cdr3_length: 9
cdr3_aa: SAQGARWPF

clone_size: -
v_call: TRBV5-7
cdr3_length: 13
cdr3_aa: ASSLIVGRNTEAF

clone_size: -
v_call: TRBV5-1
cdr3_length: 12
cdr3_aa: AGSIDRDLDTQY

clone_size: -
v_call: TRBV6-6
cdr3_length: 9
cdr3_aa: ASSETSEQY

clone_size: many
v_call: TRBV20-1
cdr3_length: 11
cdr3_aa: SAFTGTVVTQY

clone_size: many
v_call: TRBV10-3
cdr3_length: 11
cdr3_aa: ATSRLLTDTQY

clone_size: many
v_call: TRBV5-1
cdr3_length: 10
cdr3_aa: ASSPHDGGYT

clone_size: -
v_call: TRBV11-2
cdr3_length: 12
cdr3_aa: ASSFVQGWDKAF

clone_size: many
v_call: TRBV4-3
cdr3_length: 18
cdr3_aa: ASSRSLNLRGRGGLETQY

clone_size: many
v_call: TRBV2
cdr3_length: 12
cdr3_aa: ASCFGLAGTTQY

clone_size: -
v_call: TRBV18
cdr3_length: 13
cdr3_aa: ASSPGGYETDTQY

clone_size: many
v_call: TRBV5-1
cdr3_length: 13
cdr3_aa: ASSLEGGGNQPQH

clone_size: many
v_call: TRBV28
cdr3_length: 11
cdr3_aa: ASSLVGPQPQH